The T cell receptor beta chain described here comes from a study of blood T cells in healthy people across ages. Study-wide context: With template switching, about one barcoded beta molecule was captured per two T cells.

Regarding the study as a whole: Per-million-T-cell TCR beta diversity fell roughly linearly with age. The CMV status of each donor remained undetermined, and this could have confounded shifts in expanded clonotypes.

Of note for this clonotype: Its antigen is as yet unknown.

V shed 8 bases and J 3 bases; nucleotides not matched to a gene: 7. Germline lookup yields CDR1 ENHRY and CDR2 SYGVKD. This CDR3 has 14 residues. Sample-barcoded 5' priming and a J-beta primer mix drove a second PCR of about 6 to 11 cycles. TCRdb fed the 5' RACE reads into MiXCR, producing one record per CDR3 protein. The profile shows roughly 830,000 distinct CDR3 sequences, 60% to 80% of them singletons. Sequences were obtained from blood. The rearrangement uses TRBV10-3 and TRBJ2-3; 8 nucleotides match TRBD2. The source is a man younger than 45 in good health. The CDR3 DNA reads as TGTGCCATCCGGGCGGGAGGTAGGACAGATACGCAGTATTTT. It specifies CAIRAGGRTDTQYF.